The clone carrying this T cell receptor (beta chain) was detected only a few times. The target antigen is unknown. Specimens obtained from alopecia areata patients comprised lesional scalp punch biopsies and peripheral blood. Starting from PBMCs, sorting isolated CD4+ and CD8+ T cells. Sequencing used cDNA as its template, made by extracting RNA and reverse transcribing it. Only in-frame clones appear in the TCRdb table, and some are missing; sequencing was by immunoSEQ multiplex PCR. Here the sample spans about 150,000 clones, about 53% being singletons. The sample is drawn from a study of CD8+ T cells in alopecia areata. Study in general: Oral tofacitinib, 5 to 10 mg twice daily, was given in an open-label trial. Notes on the study in general: Shared TCR sequences were less clear between patients than in mice, possibly partly from HLA diversity.

The sample consisted of CD8+ T cells sorted from blood, taken at week 0. The TCR was taken from a human donor with alopecia areata.

CDR3 coding DNA: TGTGCCAGCAGCTTGTACCAGGGGTACAATGAGCAGTTCTTC. Translating gives CASSLYQGYNEQFF. The chain combines TRBV5-5 with TRBJ2-1, with D possibly matching TRBD1 (6 bases). Germline CDR1 reads SGHKS; CDR2 reads YYEKEE (reference sequence). CDR3 length equals 14 residues. The ends were cut back, 1 base at V and 4 bases at J, with 9 bases in the middle.